This TCR beta chain comes out of a study of blood T cell repertoires in COVID-19. Libraries were prepared by immunoSEQ multiplex PCR; TCRdb keeps only in-frame clonotypes and omits some of them. This table has hundreds of thousands of clones, about 90% appearing once. Germline-derived CDR1 and CDR2 are SGHDN and FVKESK. Trimming took off 1 base at V and 7 bases at J, with 14 bases between the two ends. The CDR3 is made up of 14 amino acids. This sequence joins TRBV14 and TRBJ2-7; possible D gene TRBD1, 7 bases. The TCR sequence derives from a woman aged 18-29 years with acute COVID-19. The sequenced material came from PBMCs or T cells enriched from blood (not recorded which). CDR3 in DNA: TGTGCCAGCAGCCAAGTGCGGCAGGGGGGTGAGCAGTACTTC. Protein sequence: CASSQVRQGGEQYF.